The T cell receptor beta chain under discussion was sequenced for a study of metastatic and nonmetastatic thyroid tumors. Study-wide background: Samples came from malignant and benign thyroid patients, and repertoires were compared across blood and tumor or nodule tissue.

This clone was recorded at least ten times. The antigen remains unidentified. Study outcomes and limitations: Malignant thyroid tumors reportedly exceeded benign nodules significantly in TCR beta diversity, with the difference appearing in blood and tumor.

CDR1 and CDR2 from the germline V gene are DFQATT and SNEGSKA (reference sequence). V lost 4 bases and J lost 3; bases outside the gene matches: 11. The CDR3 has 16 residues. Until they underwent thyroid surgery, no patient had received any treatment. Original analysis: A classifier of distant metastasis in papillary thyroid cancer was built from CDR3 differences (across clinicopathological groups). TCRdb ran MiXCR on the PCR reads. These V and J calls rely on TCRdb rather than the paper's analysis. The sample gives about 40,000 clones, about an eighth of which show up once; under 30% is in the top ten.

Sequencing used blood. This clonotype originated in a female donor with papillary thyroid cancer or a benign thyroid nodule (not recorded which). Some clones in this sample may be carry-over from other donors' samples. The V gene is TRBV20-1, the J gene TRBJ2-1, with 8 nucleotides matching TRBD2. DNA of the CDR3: TGCAGTGCTATCACCTCGTATAGCGGGATCTACAATGAGCAGTTCTTC. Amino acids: CSAITSYSGIYNEQFF.